The present T cell receptor beta chain was sequenced within a study of quantifying T cell responses using KT2 cells. Study-wide background: cDNA was made from DNase-treated RNA using alpha and beta constant primers. The second PCR was a qPCR stopped at a predetermined fluorescence threshold. Study-wide points: At about one KT2 cell per 100,000 PBMC, KT2 sequences were still detected. KT2 sequence counts showed saturation when very many KT2 cells were spiked in.

The ends were cut back, 1 base at V and 0 bases at J, with 10 bases in the middle. The germline V gene has CDR1 SGHVS and CDR2 FQNEAQ. The CDR3 runs to 15 residues. Each cDNA got a UMI-containing oligo ligated at its 3' end. An equimolar mix of RC1.1 and RC1.2 primed the beta chain across TRBC1 and TRBC2. TCRdb re-called the UMI-ligation and nested PCR reads through MiXCR, storing one row per CDR3 protein. The repertoire consists of about 41,000 distinct CDR3 sequences, with more than 15% occurring once and the leading ten covering 40% to 45%. This clonotype occurred many times. What it recognizes is unknown. KT2, a clone with a known TCR, was spiked into unfractionated PBMC.

The clonotype originates from a human donor. V gene TRBV7-8 combines with J gene TRBJ2-7; D gene uncertain. Sequenced: PBMCs spiked with cells of the T cell clone KT2. DNA of the CDR3: TGTGCCAGCAGCTTAGTCGCGGATAGCTCCTACGAGCAGTACTTC. This sequence encodes CASSLVADSSYEQYF.